The 21 T cell receptor beta chains below come from one sample, sequenced in a study of shared clonotypes between healthy human individuals. The table came from immunoSEQ multiplex PCR; TCRdb's copy has only in-frame clones and leaves some out. The sample lists about 510,000 clones, about three quarters occurring once. The sample comprised PBMCs. These receptors originate from a woman aged 40 to 50 in good health. Some clones in this sample may be carry-over from other donors' samples.

V and J are TRBV5-4 and TRBJ2-5; a possible D gene is TRBD2 (6 bases). The CDR3 runs 15 residues. CDR1 and CDR2 (germline): SGHNT, YYREEE (reference sequence). V dropped 3 bases and J dropped 2 bases, with 14 bases sitting between them. The CDR3, as DNA: TGTGCCAGCAGCTCTCGGAGGGTCGGGCAAGAGACCCAGTACTTC. Residues: CASSSRRVGQETQYF.

This chain links TRBV11-2 with TRBJ1-3, with a tentative D call TRBD1 (5 bases). The V end was cut by 3 bases, the J end by 0 bases, with 12 bases between. CDR1 is SGHAT and CDR2 is FQNNGV in the germline V gene. This CDR3 has 16 amino acids. The CDR3 DNA sequence: TGTGCCAGCAGCTTTGACGGGGGGAGCTCTGGAAACACCATATATTTT. This gives the protein CASSFDGGSSGNTIYF.

The chain is built from TRBV7-2 and TRBJ2-7, with D maybe TRBD2 (6 bases). V shed 2 bases and J shed 1 base, with 12 bases lying between them. This CDR3 has 15 amino acids. Germline CDR1 reads SGHTA; CDR2 reads FQGNSA. In DNA form, the CDR3 reads TGTGCCAGCAGCTTATGGAGGGGTTGGTCCTACGAGCAGTACTTC. Translated, it gives CASSLWRGWSYEQYF.

This sequence joins TRBV7-2 and TRBJ2-4, with D uncertain. Germline lookup yields CDR1 SGHTA and CDR2 FQGNSA. The CDR3 has 15 residues. V was clipped by 5 bases and J by 1 base, with 12 bases between them. CDR3 loop: CASSDAGVAKNIQYF. The DNA of the CDR3 is TGTGCCAGCAGCGACGCAGGTGTTGCCAAAAACATTCAGTACTTC.

The chain has TRBV7-8 and TRBJ1-5; TRBD1 agrees at 7 bases. Trimming cost V 5 bases and J 0 bases; bases outside gene matches: 16. The germline CDR1 and CDR2 sequences are SGHVS and FQNEAQ. This CDR3 region has 19 residues. The CDR3 nucleotides are TGTGCCAGCAGCATTTGGGACAGCAACTCCCCATATAGCAATCAGCCCCAGCATTTT. It translates to CASSIWDSNSPYSNQPQHF.

The chain uses TRBV18 and TRBJ2-3; a possible D gene is TRBD2 (6 bases). The germline CDR1 and CDR2 sequences are KGHSH and LQKENI. CDR3 length equals 16 residues. V was clipped by 4 bases and J by 2 bases, with 16 bases between them. The CDR3 DNA is TGTGCCAGCTCACTGGCGGGGCTAGCGACCACAGATACGCAGTATTTT. It is translated as CASSLAGLATTDTQYF.

V usage is TRBV21-1 and J usage is TRBJ2-7; no DNA check was done on the table's D call, TRBD1. TRBV21-1 counts as a pseudogene. The CDR3 extends over 15 amino acids. Written as DNA, the CDR3 is TGTGCCAGCAGCAAAGTCGTCCAGGTCCCCTACGAGCAGTACTTC. It yields the protein CASSKVVQVPYEQYF.

The V gene is TRBV10-1, the J gene TRBJ2-3; D is possibly TRBD2 (5 bases). Germline values: CDR1 WNHNN, CDR2 SYGVQD (reference sequence). V was trimmed by 3 bases and J by 5 bases, leaving 15 bases between them. The CDR3 has 15 residues. The DNA for the CDR3 is TGCGCCAGCAGTGAAAGTGGGCATGAGGGAGATACGCAGTATTTT. It specifies CASSESGHEGDTQYF.

The chain is built from TRBV30 and TRBJ2-7, with D possibly TRBD2 on 6 matching bases. CDR1 and CDR2 from the germline V gene are GTSNPN and SVGIG (reference sequence). The CDR3 is 15 residues long. The V gene lost 5 bases and the J gene lost 6 bases, with 23 bases spanning the gap. Written as DNA, the CDR3 is TGTGCCTGGGCACGGGGACTCCCCCCCGTCGGCGAGCAGTACTTC. Protein product: CAWARGLPPVGEQYF.

The chain is built from TRBV5-1 and TRBJ2-3; D is undetermined. CDR3 length: 16 residues. Trimming removed 0 bases at V and 5 bases at J, with 16 bases between. Germline CDR1 reads SGHRS; CDR2 reads YFSETQ. For the CDR3, the DNA is TGCGCCAGCAGCTTGGGTCTGGGTTTCAGTCTAGATACGCAGTATTTT. It translates to CASSLGLGFSLDTQYF.

This chain links TRBV13 with TRBJ1-2, with D perhaps TRBD1 (5 bases). CDR1 is PRHDT, CDR2 FYEKMQ, per germline (reference sequence). The V end was cut by 2 bases, the J end by 4 bases, with 14 bases between. CDR3 size: 15 residues. The CDR3 nucleotides are TGTGCCAGCAGCTTACGGGTCAGGGAACGCTATGGCTACACCTTC. Protein: CASSLRVRERYGYTF.

This chain uses TRBV7-2 with TRBJ2-1, with D perhaps matching TRBD1 or TRBD2 (5 bases each). Germline CDR1 reads SGHTA; CDR2 reads FQGNSA. CDR3 length equals 16 residues. V was clipped by 1 base and J by 7 bases, with 17 bases between them. The CDR3 DNA follows: TGTGCCAGCAGCTTAGGATCGGGTTTGGGGGAGAATGAGCAGTTCTTC. This translates into CASSLGSGLGENEQFF.

The chain is built from TRBV28 and TRBJ1-2; D might be TRBD1 (6 bases). Germline V CDR1 and CDR2: MDHEN, SYDVKM. V lost 1 base and J 7 bases, leaving 13 bases between the germline ends. CDR3 length equals 14 residues. This CDR3 is CASSLLWGLGGYTF. The CDR3 DNA reads as TGTGCCAGCAGTTTATTATGGGGGCTTGGTGGCTACACCTTC.

This chain joins TRBV28 and TRBJ2-3; TRBD2 aligns across 11 bases. This CDR3 has 16 amino acids. CDR1 and CDR2 from the germline V gene are MDHEN and SYDVKM. V lost 5 bases to trimming and J lost 0 bases; unmatched junction nucleotides: 4. In DNA form, the CDR3 reads TGTGCCAGCAGTAAGGGACTAGCGGTTAGCACAGATACGCAGTATTTT. Its protein product is CASSKGLAVSTDTQYF.

V usage is TRBV4-1 and J usage is TRBJ2-5; D not resolved. CDR1 and CDR2 from the germline V gene are MGHRA and YSYEKL. Between the trimmed V and J ends, which lost 1 base and 4 bases, there was a span of 13 bases. The CDR3 sequence is 15 residues long. The CDR3 coding sequence is TGCGCCAGCAGCCAAGTCGGATTACTCGGAGAGACCCAGTACTTC. Amino acids: CASSQVGLLGETQYF.

The V and J genes are TRBV30 and TRBJ2-7; D tentatively fits TRBD1 or TRBD2 (5 bases each). V was trimmed by 2 bases and J by 2 bases, leaving 22 bases between them. The CDR3 is made up of 17 amino acids. CDR1 and CDR2 from the germline V gene are GTSNPN and SVGIG (reference sequence). CDR3 nucleotides: TGTGCCTGGAGTCCACGTGGATCGCAGGGACGTCCCTACGAGCAGTACTTC. Translating it yields CAWSPRGSQGRPYEQYF.

This clone showed up many times. The chain combines TRBV25-1 with TRBJ2-7, with 7 bases that match TRBD1. The CDR3 is made up of 12 amino acids. Germline V gene data show CDR1 as MGHDK and CDR2 as SYGVNS. V shed 7 bases, J shed 3 bases, and the junction held 3 bases outside the gene matches. CDR3 sequence: CASMGQNYEQYF. CDR3 DNA sequence: TGTGCCAGCATGGGACAGAACTACGAGCAGTACTTC.

This chain links TRBV6-1 with TRBJ2-7; no clear D gene. The germline V gene encodes CDR1 MNHNS and CDR2 SASEGT. This CDR3 spans 11 amino acids. Trimming cost V 2 bases and J 5 bases, with 4 bases left between them. The DNA for the CDR3 is TGTGCCAGCAGTGAACTCCACGAGCAGTACTTC. This translates into CASSELHEQYF.

This clone was found once. This rearrangement joins TRBV30 to TRBJ2-6, with D possibly matching TRBD2 (5 bases). The CDR3 sequence is 14 residues long. V was pared by 1 base and J by 3 bases, with 7 bases between. Germline CDR1 and CDR2: GTSNPN and SVGIG (reference sequence). The CDR3 DNA sequence: TGTGCCTGGAGTGGAGGGCGTGGGGCCAACGTCCTGACTTTC. This sequence encodes CAWSGGRGANVLTF.

This chain joins TRBV23-1 and TRBJ1-5; D is unclear. TRBV23-1 is an ORF, with its function uncertain. This CDR3 contains 14 residues. V was pared by 0 bases and J by 4 bases, with 7 bases between. The CDR3 coding sequence is TGCGCCAGCAGTCAATCTTGCCGTAATCAGCCCCAGCATTTT. Protein product: CASSQSCRNQPQHF.

The V and J genes are TRBV19 and TRBJ1-5; D may be TRBD1 (5 bases). Germline V gene lookup returns CDR1 LNHDA and CDR2 SQIVND (reference sequence). The CDR3 contains 19 residues. V lost 7 bases to trimming and J lost 4 bases, with 29 bases between them. CDR3 in amino acids: CASTKGSNRQMRKNQPQHF. CDR3 bases: TGTGCCAGTACAAAAGGGTCCAACAGGCAGATGAGGAAGAATCAGCCCCAGCATTTT.